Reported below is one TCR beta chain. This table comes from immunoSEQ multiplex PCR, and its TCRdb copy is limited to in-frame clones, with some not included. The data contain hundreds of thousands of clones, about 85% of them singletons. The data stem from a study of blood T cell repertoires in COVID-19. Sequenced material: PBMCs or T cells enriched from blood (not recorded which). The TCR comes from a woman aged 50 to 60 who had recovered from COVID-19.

The DNA for the CDR3 is TGTGCCACCCTCGGGGGGCTAGCGGGAACAGATACGCAGTATTTT. Amino acid sequence: CATLGGLAGTDTQYF. The chain recombines TRBV10-3 with TRBJ2-3; 9 bases align to TRBD2. The trim removed 10 bases at V and 3 bases at J, leaving 11 bases unmatched. The germline V gene encodes CDR1 ENHRY and CDR2 SYGVKD. This CDR3 spans 15 amino acids.